The T cell receptor beta chain under discussion was sequenced for a study of cytotoxic CD8 clonotypes in ibrutinib-treated CLL. About the study: Sample averages reached hundreds of thousands of productive templates and roughly 96,000 productive rearrangements.

Study findings and constraints: Before falling back toward baseline at progression, clonality had risen at the time of ibrutinib response. Samples were collected at differing times from sustained-remission and progressing patients. Age-matched healthy donor levels were exceeded by baseline clonality, which tracked circulating CD8+ T-cell counts.

Here immunoSEQ multiplex PCR was the method, and the copy in TCRdb shows in-frame clones only, minus some. This table has under 200,000 clones, less than 85% appearing once. On this clone: Its cognate antigen is unknown.

This CDR3 region has 13 residues. The germline gives CDR1 SGHTA, CDR2 FQGNSA. V shed 1 base and J shed 6 bases, with 10 bases lying between them. The material sequenced was PBMCs, taken after 24 months of ibrutinib treatment. The rearrangement links TRBV7-2 to TRBJ2-7, with D perhaps TRBD2 (6 bases). This clonotype was obtained from a human donor with chronic lymphocytic leukemia. The CDR3 protein is CASSLGRDSEQYF. As DNA, the CDR3 is TGTGCCAGCAGCTTAGGCCGGGACTCCGAGCAGTACTTC.